Below, 27 T cell receptor beta chains from the same sample are listed, as sequenced in a study of CD4 T cells in relation to SARS-CoV-2 and coronaviruses. CD4+ T cells from unexposed donors were obtained before the COVID-19 pandemic (2011-2018). CD4+ T cells were isolated from the cells after more than 8 days of culture. Assay: immunoSEQ multiplex PCR; the TCRdb copy retains only in-frame clones and omits some. The table has 15,000 to 20,000 clones, around 80% seen once; the top ten hold approximately 31%. The antigens of these receptors remain unknown. Sequenced material: CD4+ T cells from PBMCs, cultured in vitro. The source of these receptors is a human donor in good health.

The V call is TRBV2, the J call TRBJ1-6; TRBD1 is a possible D gene (6 bases). The CDR3 spans 14 residues. Germline CDR1 SNHLY, CDR2 FYNNEI. Trimming took off 7 bases at V and 10 bases at J, with 17 bases between the two ends. In DNA form, the CDR3 reads TGTGCCAGCAAGACAGGCCCCATAGGGTCACCCCTCCACTTT. Translation gives CASKTGPIGSPLHF.

The V gene is TRBV2, the J gene TRBJ1-5; D not resolved. The CDR3 contains 19 residues. Germline values: CDR1 SNHLY, CDR2 FYNNEI. V lost 0 bases and J 0 bases, leaving 18 bases between the germline ends. CDR3 bases: TGTGCCAGCAGTGAAGCGCTTCTCGGGAACGCAAATAGCAATCAGCCCCAGCATTTT. This sequence encodes CASSEALLGNANSNQPQHF.

The V gene is TRBV24-1, the J gene TRBJ1-2; perhaps TRBD1 as D (5 bases). V lost 0 bases and J 8 bases, leaving 12 bases between the germline ends. The CDR3 extends over 14 amino acids. Germline CDR1 reads KGHDR; CDR2 reads SFDVKD. CDR3 residues: CATSDLHGAAGYTF. CDR3 nucleotides: TGTGCCACCAGTGATTTGCATGGGGCGGCCGGCTACACCTTC.

The J gene is TRBJ1-1, the V gene TRBV30; D gene unclear. This CDR3 spans 13 amino acids. V was trimmed by 0 bases and J by 4 bases, leaving 9 bases between them. Germline loops: CDR1 GTSNPN, CDR2 SVGIG (reference sequence). The CDR3 DNA is TGTGCCTGGAGTGTACCTGGGCGCACTGAAGCTTTCTTT. This sequence encodes CAWSVPGRTEAFF.

The V gene is TRBV19, the J gene TRBJ1-3; no clear D. The CDR3 has 14 residues. With 7 bases removed from V and 0 bases from J, the gap between germline ends came to 10 bases. Per germline, CDR1 LNHDA and CDR2 SQIVND (reference sequence). DNA of the CDR3: TGTGCCAGTACTGGCAACCCCTCTGGAAACACCATATATTTT. Encoded protein: CASTGNPSGNTIYF.

The rearrangement joins TRBV19 to TRBJ1-6; maybe TRBD1 (6 bases). Germline assignment: CDR1 LNHDA and CDR2 SQIVND (reference sequence). This CDR3 spans 17 amino acids. Trimming stripped 10 bases from V and 0 bases from J, with 19 bases between. CDR3 region: CATKRGGLGSYNSPLHF. The CDR3 DNA is TGTGCCACAAAAAGAGGGGGGTTAGGCTCCTATAATTCACCCCTCCACTTT.

This chain uses TRBV30 with TRBJ2-1; D may be TRBD1 (6 bases). V lost 5 bases to trimming and J lost 6 bases, with 14 bases between them. The CDR3 runs 13 residues. Germline lookup yields CDR1 GTSNPN and CDR2 SVGIG (reference sequence). The CDR3 DNA sequence: TGTGCCTGGGGGGGCGTCGGAATCAATGAGCAGTTCTTC. Its translation is CAWGGVGINEQFF.

Written as DNA, the CDR3 is TGCGCCAGCAGCTTGATGTCGGAAACTGGAAACACCATATATTTT. Its protein is CASSLMSETGNTIYF. The V gene is TRBV5-1, the J gene TRBJ1-3; no reliable D call. V was shortened by 1 base and J by 2 bases, with 10 bases between the two germline ends. This CDR3 has 15 amino acids. The germline gives CDR1 SGHRS, CDR2 YFSETQ.

The chain employs TRBV3-1 (or the pseudogene TRBV3-2) and TRBJ2-7; 9 positions match TRBD1. The V and J ends lost 10 bases and 6 bases, in that order; junction bases with no gene match: 10. Per the germline V gene, CDR1 is LGHDT and CDR2 is YNNKEL (reference sequence). CDR3 length equals 13 residues. DNA of the CDR3: TGTGCCACCCTGGGACAGGGAAGAGGCGAGCAGTACTTC. Translating it yields CATLGQGRGEQYF.

The chain joins TRBV7-6 to TRBJ2-7, with a possible D match to TRBD2 (7 bases). The CDR3 has 14 amino acids. With 1 base removed from V and 6 bases from J, the gap between germline ends came to 13 bases. CDR1 SGHVS and CDR2 FNYEAQ come from the germline V gene. In nucleotides, the CDR3 is TGTGCCAGCAGCTTAGGCGGGGGCGGCGGCGAGCAGTACTTC. It yields the protein CASSLGGGGGEQYF. The whole variable domain, filled in from reference TRBV7-6 and TRBJ2-7, reads GAGVSQSPRYKVTKRGQDVALRCDPISGHVSLYWYRQALGQGPEFLTYFNYEAQQDKSGLPNDRFSAERPEGSISTLTIQRTEQRDSAMYRCASSLGGGGGEQYFGPGTRLTVT.

This chain uses TRBV11-1 with TRBJ2-1; 11 bases fit TRBD2. The CDR3 covers 16 residues. V was clipped by 5 bases and J by 5 bases; unmatched bases: 8. CDR1 and CDR2 from the germline V gene are SGHAT and FQDESV (reference sequence). The CDR3 spells CASSLTSGGWDNEQFF. CDR3 nucleotides: TGTGCCAGCAGCCTAACTAGCGGGGGTTGGGACAATGAGCAGTTCTTC.

CDR3 DNA sequence: TGTGCCAGTACCTTCAACGGGCGGACTGAAGCTTTCTTT. This sequence encodes CASTFNGRTEAFF. V usage is TRBV19 and J usage is TRBJ1-1; D is unresolved. The CDR3 is made up of 13 amino acids. Trimming stripped 7 bases from V and 5 bases from J, with 14 bases between. The germline gives CDR1 LNHDA, CDR2 SQIVND (reference sequence).

This clone appeared a few times. The chain couples TRBV7-3 to TRBJ2-1; 9 nucleotides match TRBD2. After removal of 4 bases from V and 1 base from J, the junction contained 2 bases not matched to a gene. Germline assignment: CDR1 SGHTA and CDR2 FQGTGA. There are 15 residues in the CDR3. CDR3 sequence (DNA): TGTGCCAGCAGCTCTAGCGGGGCATCCTACAATGAGCAGTTCTTC. Protein: CASSSSGASYNEQFF.

This chain uses TRBV20-1 with TRBJ1-2, with no clear D. Looked up from germline, CDR1 is DFQATT and CDR2 is SNEGSKA (reference sequence). This CDR3 has 13 amino acids. V was cut by 3 bases and J by 5 bases, with 13 bases left in between. CDR3 DNA: TGCAGTGCTAGTAGCGGGGAACTATATGGCTACACCTTC. Protein sequence: CSASSGELYGYTF.

In its sample, this clone was seen a few times. The chain uses TRBV11-2 and TRBJ2-1; TRBD2 agrees at 9 bases. Per germline, CDR1 SGHAT and CDR2 FQNNGV. V lost 3 bases, J lost 8 bases, and 8 bases stayed unmatched. This CDR3 region has 15 residues. Here the CDR3 reads CASSLAGGPWDEQFF. CDR3 DNA: TGTGCCAGCAGCTTGGCGGGAGGGCCATGGGATGAGCAGTTCTTC.

The rearrangement joins TRBV30 to TRBJ1-5; unclear D gene. The germline gives CDR1 GTSNPN, CDR2 SVGIG (reference sequence). This CDR3 is built from 15 residues. The ends were cut back, 0 bases at V and 3 bases at J, with 12 bases in the middle. Here the CDR3 DNA reads TGTGCCTGGAGTGTAGTAGGCAGAAACAATCAGCCCCAGCATTTT. It encodes CAWSVVGRNNQPQHF. Filled out from reference TRBV30 and TRBJ1-5, the complete variable domain reads SQTIHQWPATLVQPVGSPLSLECTVEGTSNPNLYWYRQAAGRGLQLLFYSVGIGQISSEVPQNLSASRPQDRQFILSSKKLLLSDSGFYLCAWSVVGRNNQPQHFGDGTRLSIL.

The chain uses TRBV5-8 and TRBJ2-2; D is possibly TRBD1 (5 bases). Germline lookup yields CDR1 SGHTS and CDR2 YDEGEE. This CDR3 contains 17 residues. Between the trimmed V and J ends, which lost 2 bases and 0 bases, there was a span of 14 bases. The CDR3 reads CASSFPLGQANTGELFF. CDR3 coding DNA: TGTGCCAGCAGCTTCCCCTTGGGGCAGGCGAACACCGGGGAGCTGTTTTTT.

The chain combines TRBV24-1 with TRBJ2-1, with TRBD2 identical over 9 bases. Germline CDR1 reads KGHDR; CDR2 reads SFDVKD. The CDR3 extends over 17 amino acids. The trim removed 4 bases at V and 2 bases at J, leaving 8 bases unmatched. As DNA, the CDR3 is TGTGCCACCAGTGAGCCTACTAGCGGGCCCGCCTACAATGAGCAGTTCTTC. Translation: CATSEPTSGPAYNEQFF.

This clone was observed a handful of times. J is TRBJ1-2 and V is TRBV4-1; possible D gene TRBD1, 5 bases. The CDR3 covers 14 residues. Trimming stripped 0 bases from V and 8 bases from J, with 13 bases between. Germline CDR1 reads MGHRA; CDR2 reads YSYEKL. DNA of the CDR3: TGCGCCAGCAGCCAAGATGGGAGGGACGGCGGCTACACCTTC. The encoded protein is CASSQDGRDGGYTF.

V is TRBV12-3 or TRBV12-4 and J is TRBJ2-1; unclear D gene. The V end lost 2 bases, the J end lost 3 bases, and 2 bases lay between the germline ends. CDR3 size: 12 residues. The DNA for the CDR3 is TGTGCCAGCAGTTTAAACTACAATGAGCAGTTCTTC. It translates to CASSLNYNEQFF.

V is TRBV2 and J is TRBJ1-5, with 9 nucleotides matching TRBD1. Per the germline V gene, CDR1 is SNHLY and CDR2 is FYNNEI. V gave up 7 bases and J gave up 7 bases; unmatched junction bases: 5. This CDR3 is 13 amino acids long. The CDR3 DNA reads TGTGCCAGCAAGGGACAGGGAGGCCAGCCCCAGCATTTT. Its translation is CASKGQGGQPQHF.

The chain couples TRBV25-1 to TRBJ2-3; TRBD2 might be the D (6 bases). Looked up from germline, CDR1 is MGHDK and CDR2 is SYGVNS. The CDR3 is made up of 14 amino acids. Trimming cost V 2 bases and J 4 bases, with 10 bases left between them. DNA of the CDR3: TGTGCCAGCAGTGAAGCGGGGTCGGCAGATACGCAGTATTTT. Amino acid sequence: CASSEAGSADTQYF.

This clone showed up just once. The chain couples TRBV10-3 to TRBJ2-7; a weak D match, TRBD1 (5 bases). The CDR3 totals 15 residues. V shed 6 bases and J shed 3 bases, with 18 bases lying between them. The germline CDR1 and CDR2 sequences are ENHRY and SYGVKD. This CDR3 is CAIREPVGQGYEQYF. As DNA, the CDR3 is TGTGCCATCAGAGAACCGGTAGGACAAGGCTACGAGCAGTACTTC.

This chain links TRBV3-1 (or the pseudogene TRBV3-2) with TRBJ2-2, with 7 bases lining up with TRBD1. V lost 4 bases to trimming and J lost 2 bases; unmatched junction nucleotides: 4. The germline V gene encodes CDR1 LGHDT and CDR2 YNNKEL (reference sequence). The CDR3 runs 15 residues. CDR3 region: CASSRGQPNTGELFF. CDR3 coding DNA: TGTGCCAGCAGCCGGGGACAGCCTAACACCGGGGAGCTGTTTTTT.

This clone was counted between two and nine times. V gene TRBV7-9 combines with J gene TRBJ2-3; 11 nucleotides align to TRBD2. V shed 5 bases, J shed 6 bases, and the junction held 16 bases outside the gene matches. The CDR3 totals 18 residues. Looked up from germline, CDR1 is SEHNR and CDR2 is FQNEAQ (reference sequence). The CDR3 region has the DNA TGTGCCAGCAGCCCATCCTCGGCTAGCGGGAGGTTCATGGATACGCAGTATTTT. This gives the protein CASSPSSASGRFMDTQYF.

The chain recombines TRBV12-3 or TRBV12-4 with TRBJ1-2; D is undetermined. The CDR3 has 11 residues. V lost 3 bases, J lost 7 bases, and 6 bases lay in between. The CDR3 loop is CASSFNFGYTF. Written as DNA, the CDR3 is TGTGCCAGCAGTTTTAATTTTGGCTACACCTTC.

This sequence joins TRBV7-8 and TRBJ1-6, with D tentatively TRBD1 (6 bases). There are 14 residues in the CDR3. The V and J ends lost 2 bases and 9 bases respectively, with 11 bases between them. Germline CDR1 and CDR2: SGHVS and FQNEAQ. Here the CDR3 reads CASSLPGGGSPLHF. The CDR3 DNA follows: TGTGCCAGCAGCTTACCCGGGGGCGGTTCACCCCTCCACTTT.